This TCR beta chain stems from a study of response to subunit inactivated influenza vaccine. The table lists this clonotype with a few counts. Its antigen is unidentified. V shed 4 bases, J shed 3 bases, and the junction held 6 bases outside the gene matches. Germline values: CDR1 MNHEY, CDR2 SVGEGT. This CDR3 spans 15 amino acids. Study-wide points: Seasonal influenza vaccination, on each occasion, was suggested by the authors to recruit few new T cells.

Each CDR3 protein gets one entry after TCRdb re-called the RT-PCR reads with MiXCR. The data contain over 450,000 distinct CDR3 sequences, over 10% of them singletons. The material was PBMCs from blood, obtained about 40 days after vaccination. This TCR was recovered from a man aged 45-65 years who received an inactivated influenza vaccine. The chain employs TRBV6-2 or TRBV6-3 and TRBJ2-3; the match to TRBD2 covers 8 bases. The CDR3 bases are TGTGCCAGCAGTTCAGCGGGGGCGGGTACAGATACGCAGTATTTT. Translation: CASSSAGAGTDTQYF.